This entry concerns a single T cell receptor (beta chain). No antigen is known for it. Base qualities are not at hand, and no much larger clone is one base apart. The library came from 5' RACE. The reads were generated on an Illumina HiSeq 2500. The second PCR ran for roughly 7 to 12 cycles and used a J-beta primer mix along with a sample-barcoded 5' primer. A template-switch 5' adaptor carrying 12 random nucleotides introduced a unique molecular identifier onto each TCR beta cDNA molecule. At least 2.5 million CDR3-containing paired-end reads were obtained from each sample. First-strand cDNA was synthesized from all RNA with the Mint cDNA synthesis kit, primed by a TRBC-specific oligonucleotide. Following uracil-DNA glycosylase treatment, a first 18-cycle PCR with universal primers M1SS and BC2_uni_R was performed on all cDNA. From the authors' description of their analysis: For normalization, 1 million high-quality reads, each with a distinct molecular identifier, were randomly selected from each sample. Reads with shared molecular identifiers were discarded instead of being binned into consensus sequences. MiTCR, run with a Q25 quality threshold and the strictest error-elimination algorithm, handled CDR3 identification, clonotype clustering and error correction. A nonparametric unseen species model using Euler transformation provided a lower-bound estimate of total TCR beta diversity. TCRdb applied fastp at Q25 and MiXCR to the public reads, then kept only in-frame beta chains. Each record represents a unique CDR3 protein, reported with the most common genes and DNA among its rows. These V and J calls are TCRdb output, not the study's own analysis. In all, the sample holds about 1.8 million distinct CDR3 sequences, and about 50% of those were seen once. 2.1% of the sample is taken by the ten largest.

The donors were about 40 Caucasian individuals from Russia, aged 6 to 90 years, who were systemically healthy. Around 10 milliliters of peripheral blood were collected from each donor into EDTA-treated Vacutainer tubes. Ficoll-Paque density-gradient centrifugation was used to isolate PBMCs, with at least 6.5 million per sample. Trizol reagent was used to extract total RNA from the PBMCs, yielding at least 5.5 micrograms per sample. The percentages of naive CD45RAhigh/CD27high T cells were determined by flow cytometry on a PBMC aliquot from every donor. This entry comes from a study of blood T cells in healthy people across ages (dated by TCRdb to about 2015). With regard to the full study: In model experiments, roughly one uniquely barcoded TCR beta cDNA molecule per two T cells was captured by template switching. To track age-related changes in TCR beta repertoire diversity, the study relied on deep sequencing normalized with unique cDNA molecular identifiers. Four age groups were formed from the donors: young (average around 15 years), middle-aged (roughly 38), aged (62) and long-lived (less than 85). Donors of different ages were randomly distributed across sequencing lanes to avoid experimental bias. For two donors (one aged 18 to 29 and one aged 80 or older), the study analyzed two additional independent replicas of 1 million unique cDNA reads from the same blood draw. The paper's findings and limits, for the study overall: Conclusive comparison of naive and antigen-experienced compartments was prevented by the profiling of bulk unsorted PBMCs. The percentage of naive T cells measured by flow cytometry correlated strongly with observed TCR beta diversity. Observed TCR beta diversity per million T cells fell roughly linearly with age, and a significant reduction was already apparent by age roughly 40. Estimates of total diversity based on one million sequenced T cells were considered lower bounds and underestimates. Because donor CMV infection status was unknown, age-related changes in expanded clonotypes were potentially confounded. The long-lived group showed more naive CD4+ T cells, fewer expanded clones and increased TCR diversity than the aged group, suggesting age selection.

CDR1 and CDR2 (MGHRA, YSYEKL) derive from the germline V gene. The CDR3 contains 14 residues, cysteine and phenylalanine counted. Only CDR3 DNA is held: 42 bases, read in frame from base 1. V loses 1 base, J loses 13 bases, and the germline ends lie 17 bases apart. Recombination linked TRBV4-1 to TRBJ2-4; a weak D assignment points to TRBD2 (5 bases agree). The sequencing sample was made of blood. The TCR comes from a woman aged 35 to 49 in good health. CDR3 protein: CASSQVSGIREQYF. The bases read TGCGCCAGCAGCCAAGTCTCTGGCATAAGGGAGCAGTACTTC.